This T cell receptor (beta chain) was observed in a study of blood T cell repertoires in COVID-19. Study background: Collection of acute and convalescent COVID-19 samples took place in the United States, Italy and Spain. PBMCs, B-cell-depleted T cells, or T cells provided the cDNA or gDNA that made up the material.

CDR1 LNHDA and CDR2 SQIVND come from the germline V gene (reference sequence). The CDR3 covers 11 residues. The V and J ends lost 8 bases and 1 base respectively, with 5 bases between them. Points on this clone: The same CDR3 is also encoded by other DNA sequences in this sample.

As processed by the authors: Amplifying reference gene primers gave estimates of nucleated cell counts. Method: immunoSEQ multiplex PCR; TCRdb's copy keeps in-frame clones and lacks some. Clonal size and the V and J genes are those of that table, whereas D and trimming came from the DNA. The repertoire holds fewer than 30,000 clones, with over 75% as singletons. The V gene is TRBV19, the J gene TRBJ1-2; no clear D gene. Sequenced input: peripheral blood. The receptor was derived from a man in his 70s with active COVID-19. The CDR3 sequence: CASRDNYGYTF. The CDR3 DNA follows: TGTGCCAGTCGGGATAACTATGGCTACACCTTC.